These T cell receptor beta chains were read from a single sample in a study of CD8 T cells in ankylosing spondylitis. TCRdb passed the 5' RACE reads through MiXCR, listing each CDR3 protein once. The sample holds around 140,000 distinct CDR3 sequences, roughly a sixth seen once. The sample comprised blood, either unsorted or a sorted T cell fraction (not recorded which). These receptors were obtained from a male donor with ankylosing spondylitis. Both conserved end residues are part of each CDR3. A D gene is named only where the DNA matches it firmly. Size is omitted from some rows. Given values are once, few, many or a class for expanded clones.

clone size,J gene,D gene,V gene,CDR3 DNA,CDR3 protein
NA,TRBJ2-3,TRBD2,TRBV6-5,TGTGCCAGCAGTTACGGGCTAGCGGGGTTCACAGATACGCAGTATTTT,CASSYGLAGFTDTQYF
NA,TRBJ2-1,NA,TRBV15,TGTGCCACCAGCCCCCCAACTGGGAATGAGCAGTTCTTC,CATSPPTGNEQFF
few,TRBJ2-1,NA,TRBV9,TGTGCCAGCAGCGACGGACCCAGAGGTCTTTTCTATGAGCAGTTCTTC,CASSDGPRGLFYEQFF
NA,TRBJ1-5,NA,TRBV6-2/TRBV6-3,TGTGCCAGCAGTGTTGGGTTCGGGCAGGACAATCAGCCCCAGCATTTT,CASSVGFGQDNQPQHF
NA,TRBJ2-3,NA,TRBV5-6,TGTGCCAGCAGCTTCGGGCGCACAGATACGCAGTATTTT,CASSFGRTDTQYF
NA,TRBJ2-7,TRBD2,TRBV20-1,TGCAGTGCTAGAGTGACTAGCGGGAGTCTTAACGAGCAGTACTTC,CSARVTSGSLNEQYF
few,TRBJ1-1,TRBD1,TRBV27,TGTGCCAGCAGTTCCGGGACAGGGGGCACTGAAGCTTTCTTT,CASSSGTGGTEAFF
few,TRBJ1-6,NA,TRBV7-8,TGTGCCAGCAGGCCAAGGGGGTCTGATAATTCACCCCTCCACTTT,CASRPRGSDNSPLHF
once,TRBJ2-7,TRBD2,TRBV9,TGTGCCAGCAGCGTAGTGCCTAGCGGGGACTACGAGCAGTACTTC,CASSVVPSGDYEQYF
NA,TRBJ2-7,NA,TRBV12-3/TRBV12-4,TGTGCCAGCAGTTTCGGCAGCGGAAGCTCCTGCGAGCAGTACTTC,CASSFGSGSSCEQYF